The sample holds many counts of the clone carrying this T cell receptor (beta chain). The antigen is not known. This sample is part of a study of CD8 T cells in ankylosing spondylitis. Study-level results: Researchers report that disease-linked clones proved CD8+ and relatively rare in peripheral blood. About 8 highly homologous variants made up a TCR beta motif, and this motif appeared characteristic of ankylosing spondylitis blood. Reportedly, disease-linked clones are significantly enriched in ankylosing spondylitis patients' matched synovial fluid.

TCRdb ran MiXCR on the 5' RACE reads and lists one entry per CDR3 protein. The sample shows about 130,000 distinct CDR3 sequences, 9.3% of them seen only once. CDR1 and CDR2 from the germline V gene are SGHRS and YFSETQ. This CDR3 is built from 14 residues. Trimming took off 4 bases at V and 2 bases at J, with 10 bases between the two ends. The sample comprised blood, either unsorted or a sorted T cell fraction (not recorded which). The chain employs TRBV5-1 and TRBJ1-3; D is possibly TRBD1 (6 bases). The sequence was collected from a male donor with ankylosing spondylitis or in good health (not recorded which). The CDR3 here is CASSSGTTGNTIYF. CDR3 bases: TGCGCCAGCAGCAGCGGGACAACTGGAAACACCATATATTTT.